This TCR beta chain was recovered during a study of T cells in Graves' hyperthyroidism and ophthalmopathy. Regions amplified from RNA transcripts were the TCR beta CDR3 regions. HTBI primers were employed in a first-round RT-PCR of the TCR CDR3. TCRdb independently ran MiXCR on the multiplex PCR reads; one entry per CDR3 protein. The data contain some 510,000 distinct CDR3 sequences, approximately 44% of them singletons. Findings and caveats of the study: A model of 13 V-J features distinguished ophthalmopathy from stable hyperthyroidism.

Uncontrolled infection, other autoimmune disease, pregnancy or lactation excluded patients. Every diagnosis used clinical symptoms, serum thyroxine and TRAb, thyroid ultrasound and orbital computed tomography. This clonotype was counted at least ten times. Antigen unknown. Input material: peripheral blood or thyroid tissue (not recorded which). This TCR derives from a woman in her late teens or twenties with Graves' hyperthyroidism.

In DNA, the CDR3 is TGTGCCAGCAGCCCTACCGGGACAGGGACCGGGGAGCTGTTTTTT. It specifies CASSPTGTGTGELFF. This chain uses TRBV11-3 with TRBJ2-2; 9 bases are a match to TRBD1. Germline V gene data show CDR1 as SGHNT and CDR2 as YENEEA. Trimming took 5 bases from V and 5 from J; bases not matched to a gene: 6. The CDR3 totals 15 residues.